Shown below are 14 T cell receptor beta chains from a single sample sequenced in a study of T cell changes during pregnancy in multiple sclerosis. Assay: immunoSEQ multiplex PCR; the TCRdb copy retains only in-frame clones and omits some. This table holds some 83,000 clones, 90% to 95% found once. This material consisted of PBMCs, taken in the first trimester of pregnancy. These receptor sequences come from a female donor in good health, serving as a control in a pregnancy study. Some clones in this sample may be carry-over from other donors' samples.

The genes are TRBV10-3 and TRBJ2-7; D might be TRBD2 (5 bases). CDR3 length: 14 residues. V was cut by 3 bases and J by 3 bases, with 12 bases left in between. Germline V CDR1 and CDR2: ENHRY, SYGVKD. DNA for the CDR3: TGTGCCATCAGTGACCCCGGGAAGGTCTACGAGCAGTACTTC. Residues: CAISDPGKVYEQYF.

This chain uses TRBV7-6 with TRBJ1-1; maybe TRBD1 (6 bases). V gave up 6 bases and J gave up 2 bases, with 10 bases separating them. This CDR3 spans 13 amino acids. The germline V gene has CDR1 SGHVS and CDR2 FNYEAQ. CDR3 amino acids: CASSLDSNTEAFF. The CDR3 DNA follows: TGTGCCAGCAGTTTGGACAGCAACACTGAAGCTTTCTTT.

This clone was found once. This chain uses TRBV28 with TRBJ2-2; TRBD1 aligns across 7 bases. Trimming cost V 7 bases and J 3 bases; bases outside gene matches: 8. Per the germline V gene, CDR1 is MDHEN and CDR2 is SYDVKM. The CDR3 has 15 residues. As DNA, the CDR3 is TGTGCCAGCATTGGGACAGCCCCGGACACCGGGGAGCTGTTTTTT. It specifies CASIGTAPDTGELFF. Complete variable domain (other parts from reference TRBV28 and TRBJ2-2): DVKVTQSSRYLVKRTGEKVFLECVQDMDHENMFWYRQDPGLGLRLIYFSYDVKMKEKGDIPEGYSVSREKKERFSLILESASTNQTSMYLCASIGTAPDTGELFFGEGSRLTVL.

The chain carries TRBV28 and TRBJ2-7; D is possibly TRBD2 (5 bases). Germline lookup yields CDR1 MDHEN and CDR2 SYDVKM. V was pared by 5 bases and J by 3 bases, with 14 bases between. The CDR3 is 14 residues long. The CDR3 sequence: CASSTSGERYEQYF. The CDR3 bases are TGTGCCAGCAGTACATCCGGGGAGCGCTACGAGCAGTACTTC.

The gene calls are TRBV4-1 and TRBJ2-5, with 10 positions matching TRBD1. V lost 4 bases to trimming and J lost 9 bases; unmatched junction nucleotides: 14. CDR3 size: 16 residues. CDR1 and CDR2 from the germline V gene are MGHRA and YSYEKL. The CDR3 nucleotides read TGCGCCAGCAGCCGACTGTTCTTAGGGACAGGGGATGCCCAGTACTTC. As protein: CASSRLFLGTGDAQYF.

V and J are TRBV27 and TRBJ2-7; D is perhaps TRBD2 (6 bases). Trimming took off 3 bases at V and 3 bases at J, with 21 bases between the two ends. The CDR3 contains 17 residues. The V gene's germline CDR1 is MNHEY and CDR2 SMNVEV (reference sequence). This CDR3 is CASSFRAGNRGLYEQYF. In DNA, the CDR3 is TGTGCCAGCAGTTTTCGCGCGGGGAATAGGGGTCTCTACGAGCAGTACTTC.

The chain combines TRBV5-1 with TRBJ2-3; maybe TRBD2 (6 bases). Per germline, CDR1 SGHRS and CDR2 YFSETQ. V gave up 3 bases and J gave up 1 base, with 9 bases separating them. This CDR3 region has 14 residues. CDR3 sequence reads: CASSSTRGTDTQYF. As DNA, the CDR3 is TGCGCCAGCAGCTCGACTAGGGGCACAGATACGCAGTATTTT.

The chain carries TRBV18 and TRBJ2-3; 7 nucleotides match TRBD2. The CDR3 contains 15 residues. Germline V gene data show CDR1 as KGHSH and CDR2 as LQKENI. J was trimmed by 9 bases and V by 3 bases; bases with no gene match: 12. The CDR3 spells CASSPRDGAAGTQYF. The CDR3 nucleotides are TGTGCCAGCTCACCCAGGGACGGTGCAGCGGGGACGCAGTATTTT. The variable domain in full, completed from reference TRBV18 and TRBJ2-3, reads NAGVMQNPRHLVRRRGQEARLRCSPMKGHSHVYWYRQLPEEGLKFMVYLQKENIIDESGMPKERFSAEFPKEGPSILRIQQVVRGDSAAYFCASSPRDGAAGTQYFGPGTRLTVL.

The genes are TRBV6-5 and TRBJ1-3; unclear D gene. Germline CDR1 is MNHEY and CDR2 is SVGAGI. Trimming cost V 4 bases and J 3 bases, with 4 bases left between them. The length of the CDR3 is 12 residues. The CDR3 protein is CASSSGGNTIYF. The CDR3 bases are TGTGCCAGCAGTTCGGGTGGAAACACCATATATTTT.

The rearrangement uses TRBV6-5 and TRBJ2-2; D gene uncertain. CDR3 length equals 13 residues. Trimming took off 2 bases at V and 3 bases at J, with 4 bases between the two ends. The germline V gene has CDR1 MNHEY and CDR2 SVGAGI. CDR3: CASSYIDTGELFF. CDR3 DNA sequence: TGTGCCAGCAGTTACATCGACACCGGGGAGCTGTTTTTT.

The V and J genes are TRBV19 and TRBJ2-2, with D tentatively TRBD2 (6 bases). The CDR3 totals 15 residues. V was trimmed by 6 bases and J by 4 bases, leaving 15 bases between them. Germline loops: CDR1 LNHDA, CDR2 SQIVND (reference sequence). The CDR3: CASSLGRRGTGELFF. The CDR3 region has the DNA TGTGCCAGTAGCCTCGGACGGAGGGGCACCGGGGAGCTGTTTTTT.

V usage is TRBV7-9 and J usage is TRBJ2-7; a possible D gene is TRBD2 (6 bases). Germline CDR1 reads SEHNR; CDR2 reads FQNEAQ (reference sequence). This CDR3 is built from 13 residues. Between the trimmed V and J ends, which lost 1 base and 6 bases, there was a span of 10 bases. For the CDR3, the DNA is TGTGCCAGCAGCTTAGGGCTCGGGGGCGAGCAGTACTTC. It yields the protein CASSLGLGGEQYF.

The V call is TRBV5-1, the J call TRBJ1-6; a weak D match, TRBD1 (6 bases). The CDR3 length is 16 residues. Trimming took off 0 bases at V and 5 bases at J, with 12 bases between the two ends. The germline V gene has CDR1 SGHRS and CDR2 YFSETQ. The CDR3 here is CASSLERQENNSPLHF. The CDR3 nucleotides are TGCGCCAGCAGCTTGGAGAGACAGGAAAATAATTCACCCCTCCACTTT.

The chain has TRBV19 and TRBJ1-4; possible D gene TRBD1, 5 bases. The CDR3 has 14 amino acids. CDR1 is LNHDA, CDR2 SQIVND, per germline (reference sequence). V was shortened by 7 bases and J by 1 base, with 10 bases between the two germline ends. This chain's CDR3 is CASTWGETNEKLFF. In DNA, the CDR3 is TGTGCCAGTACCTGGGGCGAAACTAATGAAAAACTGTTTTTT.